This entry is about one T cell receptor beta chain. Its antigen is unknown. This table comes from immunoSEQ multiplex PCR, and its TCRdb copy is limited to in-frame clones, with some not included. The sample contains about 75,000 clones, about nine tenths of which appear only once. The sample is drawn from a study of OX40 agonist ivuxolimab in advanced cancers. Study-wide results and caveats: CD4+ and CD8+ T cells in blood underwent clonal expansion by week 6 at 0.1 to 3.0 mg/kg. Undetermined was the antigen specificity of the expanded peripheral T cells.

V shed 5 bases and J shed 5 bases, with 7 bases lying between them. The CDR3 has 11 amino acids. Germline CDR1 and CDR2: DFQATT and SNEGSKA (reference sequence). The source was CD4+ or CD8+ T cells sorted from blood, collected in a trial of the OX40 agonist ivuxolimab. V usage is TRBV20-1 and J usage is TRBJ2-4; D is unresolved. The sequence was obtained from an adult with an advanced solid tumor such as melanoma, head and neck, liver or kidney cancer. This CDR3 is CSAASENIQYF. The DNA for the CDR3 is TGCAGTGCTGCCTCCGAAAACATTCAGTACTTC.